What follows is one T cell receptor beta chain and its context. Its antigen remains unknown. The data originate from a study of T cells after yellow fever vaccination. About the research overall: SMART-Seq v4 Ultra Low Input prepared libraries from low-cell fractions. Overall study findings and caveats: Some clonotypes were seen in both the CD4 and the CD8 compartments. These made up a small share and likely arose from convergent recombination.

TCRdb recomputed calls from the 5' RACE reads with MiXCR, one row per CDR3 protein. This sample has just under 600,000 distinct CDR3 sequences, with roughly 14% found just once. The CDR3 has 16 amino acids. Trimming cost V 6 bases and J 1 base; bases outside gene matches: 8. The germline gives CDR1 DFQATT, CDR2 SNEGSKA (reference sequence). The material sequenced was PBMCs, taken on the day of the yellow fever booster vaccination. This clonotype was sampled from a man aged 25 to 40 who received the YFV17D yellow fever vaccine. The chain links TRBV20-1 to TRBJ2-6; 8 bases are a match to TRBD2. The CDR3 region has the DNA TGCAGTGCGACTCAAGCGGGAGTGTCTGGGGCCAACGTCCTGACTTTC. Translated, it gives CSATQAGVSGANVLTF.